This TCR beta chain was observed in a study of blood T cell repertoires in COVID-19. Germline V gene sequence: CDR1 SGHTA, CDR2 FQGNSA. The V gene end was trimmed by 4 bases and the J gene end by 3 bases; junction bases not matched to a gene: 5. CDR3 size: 14 residues. Study processing details: How many nucleated cells were present was estimated from reference gene primer amplification. Assay: immunoSEQ multiplex PCR; the TCRdb copy retains only in-frame clones and omits some. V, J and clone size are taken as reported in that table, and D and trimming were inferred from the DNA itself. The sample contains 300,000 to 400,000 clones, 85% to 90% of which appear only once. This clone has just one count. Seattle's enrolled individuals joined amid active infection and were then monitored longitudinally.

The rearrangement links TRBV7-2 to TRBJ2-7; 8 bases line up with TRBD1. The sequenced sample consisted of peripheral blood. The receptor was derived from a woman aged 70-85 years with COVID-19, enrolled during active disease. CDR3 DNA sequence: TGTGCCAGCAGCTCGCGGACAGGGAGCTACGAGCAGTACTTC. Translated, it gives CASSSRTGSYEQYF.